This passage covers 18 T cell receptor beta chains from one sample sequenced in a study of T cells in Graves' hyperthyroidism and ophthalmopathy. RNA transcripts yielded amplified TCR beta CDR3 regions. First-round RT-PCR with HTBI primers amplified the TCR CDR3 region. Using its own MiXCR run on the multiplex PCR reads, TCRdb lists one record per CDR3 protein. The sample has 95,000 to 100,000 distinct CDR3 sequences; around 52% are singletons. The sequenced sample was blood. Every receptor here comes from a woman in her thirties or forties with Graves' hyperthyroidism.

The chain joins TRBV4-2 to TRBJ2-7; the D gene is possibly TRBD1 (5 bases). The V gene lost 4 bases and the J gene lost 2 bases, with 12 bases spanning the gap. The CDR3 is made up of 14 amino acids. Germline V gene sequence: CDR1 LGHNA, CDR2 YNFKEQ. The CDR3 spells CASSPTDSAYEQYF. For the CDR3, the DNA is TGTGCCAGCAGCCCGACAGACTCGGCCTACGAGCAGTACTTC.

With regard to this clonotype: This may stem from a read error, because a much larger clone lies one nucleotide away. This chain joins TRBV7-2 and TRBJ1-1; possibly TRBD1 for D (5 bases). CDR3 length equals 13 residues. Germline V gene lookup returns CDR1 SGHTA and CDR2 FQGNSA. V lost 1 base to trimming and J lost 11 bases, with 14 bases between them. The CDR3 here is CASSLESGRVAFF. CDR3 sequence (DNA): TGTGCCAGCAGCTTAGAGAGTGGCAGGGTGGCTTTCTTT.

This sequence joins TRBV10-1 and TRBJ1-2; 8 nucleotides align to TRBD1. The CDR3 length is 13 residues. Trimming took 7 bases from V and 3 from J; bases not matched to a gene: 4. Germline V CDR1 and CDR2: WNHNN, SYGVQD (reference sequence). This chain's CDR3 is CASNPTGDYGYTF. For the CDR3, the DNA is TGCGCCAGCAATCCGACAGGGGACTATGGCTACACCTTC.

A note on this clonotype: A much larger clone is a single base away; this may be a read error. The CDR3 does not end in the conserved phenylalanine or tryptophan, so this is likely a read error. The rearrangement joins TRBV19 to TRBJ2-3, with 7 bases that match TRBD2. CDR3 length: 13 residues. Germline V gene lookup returns CDR1 LNHDA and CDR2 SQIVND (reference sequence). The ends lost 8 bases at V and 0 bases at J; junction bases unmatched: 2. The CDR3 nucleotides are TGTGCCAGTGCAGCGGGGAGCACAGATACGCAGTATTCT. This codes for CASAAGSTDTQYS.

CDR3 sequence (DNA): TGTGCCAGCAGCCCAGCCCTACAGGGAGCCTCCTACGAGACCCAGTACTTC. It specifies CASSPALQGASYETQYF. The chain employs TRBV7-9 and TRBJ2-5; tentative D call: TRBD1 (6 bases). The CDR3 sequence is 17 residues long. CDR1 SEHNR and CDR2 FQNEAQ come from the germline V gene (reference sequence). V lost 5 bases, J lost 5 bases, and 24 bases lay in between.

The J gene is TRBJ2-7, the V gene TRBV7-9; 12 bases align to TRBD2. This CDR3 has 11 residues. Looked up from germline, CDR1 is SEHNR and CDR2 is FQNEAQ (reference sequence). V lost 5 bases to trimming and J lost 11 bases; unmatched junction nucleotides: 1. The CDR3 sequence: CASSPSGREYF. CDR3 in DNA: TGTGCCAGCAGCCCTAGCGGGAGGGAGTACTTC.

In its sample, this clonotype was seen once. The chain is built from TRBV7-3 and TRBJ1-1; D is perhaps TRBD1 (5 bases). V lost 5 bases and J 5 bases, leaving 21 bases between the germline ends. This CDR3 is 16 amino acids long. The germline CDR1 and CDR2 sequences are SGHTA and FQGTGA. The CDR3 DNA follows: TGTGCCAGCAGCCAAGGAGGGCTGGGGGAGGGTACTGAAGCTTTCTTT. This sequence encodes CASSQGGLGEGTEAFF.

The rearrangement links TRBV29-1 to TRBJ1-1; 9 bases map to TRBD1. CDR1 is SQVTM and CDR2 is ANQGSEA in the germline V gene. Trimming took 3 bases from V and 4 from J; bases not matched to a gene: 6. This CDR3 contains 14 residues. DNA for the CDR3: TGCAGCGTTGAGCGAGGACAGGGGAGCACTGAAGCTTTCTTT. This codes for CSVERGQGSTEAFF.

The chain couples TRBV12-3 or TRBV12-4 to TRBJ2-5; a weak D match, TRBD1 (6 bases). Trimming pared 4 bases from V and 5 bases from J, leaving 14 bases between. The length of the CDR3 is 14 residues. CDR3 sequence reads: CASSSATGFETQYF. The CDR3 bases are TGTGCCAGCAGTTCCGCGACAGGTTTTGAGACCCAGTACTTC.

This clonotype was recorded at least ten times. The J gene is TRBJ1-5, the V gene TRBV19; D gene uncertain. There are 11 residues in the CDR3. CDR1 is LNHDA, CDR2 SQIVND, per germline (reference sequence). Trimming pared 7 bases from V and 9 bases from J, leaving 10 bases between. The CDR3 nucleotides read TGTGCCAGTACCCACGGTGGGCCCCAGCATTTT. It translates to CASTHGGPQHF.

CDR3 DNA: TGTGCCAGCACCGCGGGGTTCGAGTTTGTCGAGCAGTACTTC. Residues: CASTAGFEFVEQYF. The chain is built from TRBV2 and TRBJ2-7; a possible D gene is TRBD2 (6 bases). V shed 7 bases and J shed 6 bases, with 19 bases lying between them. Germline lookup yields CDR1 SNHLY and CDR2 FYNNEI. This CDR3 has 14 residues.

The rearrangement uses TRBV6-4 and TRBJ2-3, with TRBD1 matching 7 bases. CDR1 is MRHNA, CDR2 SNTAGT, per germline. The CDR3 has 16 residues. V lost 6 bases to trimming and J lost 0 bases; unmatched junction nucleotides: 9. This chain's CDR3 is CASSRPVTGSTDTQYF. CDR3 nucleotides: TGTGCCAGCAGCCGACCCGTGACAGGGAGCACAGATACGCAGTATTTT.

At least ten counts were recorded for this clonotype. The rearrangement joins TRBV28 to TRBJ1-5, with D unresolved. Trimming stripped 6 bases from V and 3 bases from J, with 6 bases between. The CDR3 sequence is 12 residues long. Germline lookup yields CDR1 MDHEN and CDR2 SYDVKM. The CDR3 region is CASRQPNQPQHF. The DNA of the CDR3 is TGTGCCAGCAGGCAGCCCAATCAGCCCCAGCATTTT. Full variable domain (rest looked up from reference TRBV28 and TRBJ1-5): DVKVTQSSRYLVKRTGEKVFLECVQDMDHENMFWYRQDPGLGLRLIYFSYDVKMKEKGDIPEGYSVSREKKERFSLILESASTNQTSMYLCASRQPNQPQHFGDGTRLSIL.

Concerning this clonotype itself: The conserved phenylalanine or tryptophan normally closing the CDR3 is absent here, so this likely arose from a read error. The gene calls are TRBV5-1 and TRBJ2-5; 10 nucleotides match TRBD2. CDR3 size: 15 residues. Per germline, CDR1 SGHRS and CDR2 YFSETQ. V lost 5 bases, J lost 7 bases, and 11 bases stayed unmatched. The CDR3, as DNA: TGCGCCAGCAGATTCAGCGGGAGGGCCGAGGGGACCCAGTACTCC. It translates to CASRFSGRAEGTQYS.

The DNA of the CDR3 is TGTGCCAGCAGTTACGGGGCTTGGAACGAGCAGTACTTC. Its protein product is CASSYGAWNEQYF. This rearrangement joins TRBV6-5 to TRBJ2-7, with a tentative D call TRBD1 (5 bases). This CDR3 comprises 13 residues. Trimming removed 2 bases at V and 5 bases at J, with 10 bases between. The germline V gene encodes CDR1 MNHEY and CDR2 SVGAGI.

The rearrangement uses TRBV29-1 and TRBJ2-5, with 10 bases matching TRBD1. The trim removed 6 bases at V and 4 bases at J, leaving 8 bases unmatched. This CDR3 spans 14 amino acids. The germline CDR1 and CDR2 sequences are SQVTM and ANQGSEA. CDR3 in amino acids: CSVMGQGWAETQYF. The CDR3 nucleotides are TGCAGCGTCATGGGACAGGGGTGGGCAGAGACCCAGTACTTC.

The chain joins TRBV7-2 to TRBJ1-2; D remains ambiguous. Germline CDR1 is SGHTA and CDR2 is FQGNSA. The CDR3 is made up of 14 amino acids. Trimming removed 1 base at V and 4 bases at J, with 10 bases between. The CDR3 sequence: CASSLVRLAYGYTF. DNA of the CDR3: TGTGCCAGCAGCTTAGTGAGACTGGCCTATGGCTACACCTTC.

This clonotype was detected ten times or more. The chain links TRBV20-1 to TRBJ2-5, with 7 bases identical to TRBD1. J lost 1 base, V lost 6 bases, and 11 bases had no gene match. CDR1 DFQATT and CDR2 SNEGSKA come from the germline V gene (reference sequence). This CDR3 region has 15 residues. The CDR3 DNA sequence: TGCAGTGCGCGAGGCCCGGACAGGCGCCAAGAGACCCAGTACTTC. This sequence encodes CSARGPDRRQETQYF.